Listed below are T cell receptor beta chains from one sample, sequenced in a study of cytomegalovirus exposure and HLA in healthy donors. This table comes from immunoSEQ multiplex PCR, and its TCRdb copy is limited to in-frame clones, with some not included. The sample contains about 98,000 clones, roughly 87% of which appear only once. The specimen sequenced was PBMCs. Receptors originate from a man between 18 and 35 years old in good health and CMV-seropositive. The CDR3 runs from the conserved cysteine through the conserved F or W. The D gene is left open where the match is weak. Some rows mark clone size as missing; the rest say once, few, many or name a class of expanded clone.

.,TRBD2,TRBJ2-7,TRBV11-2,15,CASSIRGLAGDEQYF,TGTGCCAGCAGCATAAGGGGACTAGCGGGGGACGAGCAGTACTTC
.,TRBD1,TRBJ2-7,TRBV4-1,14,CASSQEGTGYEQYF,TGCGCCAGCAGCCAAGAGGGGACAGGGTACGAGCAGTACTTC
.,.,TRBJ1-1,TRBV10-3,14,CAISGRADNTEAFF,TGTGCCATCAGTGGCAGGGCGGATAACACTGAAGCTTTCTTT
.,TRBD1,TRBJ1-2,TRBV4-1,16,CASSQDEDRDPYGYTF,TGCGCCAGCAGCCAAGACGAGGACAGGGACCCCTATGGCTACACCTTC
.,.,TRBJ2-2,TRBV14,16,CASSPGLASGGGELFF,TGTGCCAGCAGCCCAGGACTCGCTTCCGGGGGCGGGGAGCTGTTTTTT
.,TRBD2,TRBJ2-5,TRBV11-1,18,CASSLGPMREGRAETQYF,TGTGCCAGCAGCTTAGGCCCTATGCGGGAGGGCCGGGCAGAGACCCAGTACTTC
.,TRBD2,TRBJ2-1,TRBV5-1,18,CASSPLGTSGGGNNEQFF,TGCGCCAGCAGCCCACTAGGGACTAGCGGGGGGGGAAACAATGAGCAGTTCTTC
.,TRBD2,TRBJ2-3,TRBV15,17,CATSRDGAGGPIDTQYF,TGTGCCACCAGCAGAGATGGCGCGGGAGGGCCGATAGATACGCAGTATTTT
.,.,TRBJ2-3,TRBV28,14,CASSLGPAGDTQYF,TGTGCCAGCAGTTTAGGCCCAGCAGGAGATACGCAGTATTTT
.,TRBD1,TRBJ2-7,TRBV5-1,13,CASSSGQPYEQYF,TGCGCCAGCAGCTCGGGACAGCCATACGAGCAGTACTTC
.,.,TRBJ1-2,TRBV11-3,15,CASSLGGEANYGYTF,TGTGCCAGCAGCCTCGGAGGGGAGGCTAACTATGGCTACACCTTC
.,TRBD1,TRBJ1-5,TRBV6-1,14,CASVTTGGNQPQHF,TGTGCCAGCGTGACGACAGGGGGCAATCAGCCCCAGCATTTT
once,.,TRBJ2-1,TRBV4-3,20,CASSQVVPDVYLGAYNEQFF,TGCGCCAGCAGCCAAGTTGTTCCGGACGTATATCTCGGGGCCTACAATGAGCAGTTCTTC
.,TRBD1,TRBJ2-7,TRBV4-1,13,CASSIGGSYEQYF,TGCGCCAGCAGCATAGGGGGCTCGTACGAGCAGTACTTC
.,.,TRBJ1-2,TRBV10-1,13,CASSDEGSYGYTF,TGCGCCAGCAGTGATGAGGGATCCTATGGCTACACCTTC
.,.,TRBJ1-2,TRBV5-4,14,CASSLAGQDYGYTF,TGTGCCAGCAGCTTGGCAGGGCAGGACTATGGCTACACCTTC
.,.,TRBJ1-2,TRBV18,18,CASSPQAPQTGSNYGYTF,TGTGCCAGCTCACCACAGGCCCCACAGACAGGATCTAACTATGGCTACACCTTC
.,TRBD1,TRBJ2-1,TRBV11-3,16,CASSFQGDQPYNEQFF,TGTGCCAGCAGCTTTCAGGGGGACCAACCCTACAATGAGCAGTTCTTC
.,TRBD1,TRBJ1-5,TRBV5-8,14,CASSHLGQNQPQHF,TGTGCCAGCAGCCACCTGGGACAGAATCAGCCCCAGCATTTT
once,TRBD1,TRBJ1-4,TRBV28,16,CATRYPTTGQIEKLFF,TGTGCCACCAGGTATCCGACCACGGGACAGATTGAAAAACTGTTTTTT
.,TRBD2,TRBJ2-5,TRBV7-3,14,CASSLNPGGETQYF,TGTGCCAGCAGCTTAAACCCGGGGGGGGAGACCCAGTACTTC
.,TRBD1,TRBJ2-7,TRBV19,14,CASSRGSGFYEQYF,TGTGCCAGTAGCAGGGGGTCGGGGTTCTACGAGCAGTACTTC
few,.,TRBJ2-7,TRBV4-2,15,CASSQDEFGRDEQYF,TGTGCCAGCAGCCAAGATGAATTTGGCAGGGACGAGCAGTACTTC
.,TRBD1,TRBJ2-7,TRBV29-1,12,CSVRDRVYEQYF,TGCAGCGTGCGGGACAGGGTCTACGAGCAGTACTTC
.,.,TRBJ2-3,TRBV28,16,CASSHRGTEVEDTQYF,TGTGCCAGCAGTCATCGCGGGACCGAGGTAGAAGATACGCAGTATTTT
.,TRBD2,TRBJ2-1,TRBV29-1,14,CSVVRGVGSNEQFF,TGCAGCGTTGTACGGGGGGTCGGCTCCAATGAGCAGTTCTTC
.,TRBD1,TRBJ2-1,TRBV5-1,15,CASSFGTDRNNEQFF,TGCGCCAGCAGCTTCGGGACAGATAGGAACAATGAGCAGTTCTTC
.,TRBD2,TRBJ2-7,TRBV7-9,16,CASSLGGTTSSYEQYF,TGTGCCAGCAGCTTAGGAGGGACTACGAGCTCCTACGAGCAGTACTTC
few,.,TRBJ1-2,TRBV20-1,11,CSASRTEGYTF,TGCAGTGCTAGCCGGACAGAAGGCTACACCTTC
.,TRBD2,TRBJ2-7,TRBV18,15,CASSPVLAGTYEQYF,TGTGCCAGCTCACCAGTCCTAGCGGGGACCTACGAGCAGTACTTC
.,TRBD1,TRBJ1-2,TRBV7-3,15,CASSSWTGTIYGYTF,TGTGCCAGCAGCTCGTGGACAGGGACGATCTATGGCTACACCTTC
.,TRBD1,TRBJ1-2,TRBV7-9,14,CASTYLTGSGGYTF,TGTGCCAGCACATACCTGACAGGGAGCGGTGGCTACACCTTC
once,.,TRBJ1-2,TRBV18,13,CASSPPGGHGYTF,TGTGCCAGCTCACCACCGGGAGGGCATGGCTACACCTTC
.,.,TRBJ2-5,TRBV5-1,15,CASRNPQGASETQYF,TGCGCCAGCAGAAATCCACAGGGTGCCAGCGAGACCCAGTACTTC
.,TRBD1,TRBJ2-7,TRBV6-6,14,CARGGTGGRYEQYF,TGTGCCAGGGGGGGTACAGGGGGCCGCTACGAGCAGTACTTC
.,.,TRBJ1-5,TRBV18,15,CASSPDSYSNQPQHF,TGTGCCAGCTCACCGGACAGTTATAGCAATCAGCCCCAGCATTTT
.,TRBD1,TRBJ1-1,TRBV6-5,13,CASRKTGDTEAFF,TGTGCCAGCAGGAAAACAGGGGACACTGAAGCTTTCTTT
.,.,TRBJ2-1,TRBV7-8,14,CASSVPSSYNEQFF,TGTGCCAGCAGCGTACCGAGCTCCTACAATGAGCAGTTCTTC
.,.,TRBJ1-2,TRBV28,13,CASRPTAAYGYTF,TGTGCCAGCAGACCGACAGCTGCCTATGGCTACACCTTC
.,TRBD2,TRBJ2-1,TRBV6-4,15,CASRPTSGGGNEQFF,TGTGCCAGCAGACCGACTAGCGGGGGAGGGAATGAGCAGTTCTTC
.,.,TRBJ2-7,TRBV15,15,CATSIPRTLPSEQYF,TGTGCCACCAGCATCCCACGGACACTCCCTTCTGAGCAGTACTTC